This TCR beta chain comes out of a study of PD-1 blockade in mismatch repair-deficient tumors. Notes on the study in general: After pembrolizumab, tumor-resident clones rose rapidly, then generally contracted before radiologic responses.

As for time point: identical approximately eleven-day culture without peptide (control). A roughly eleven-day in vitro culture was run per each of seven reactive peptides. A note on this clone: Its antigen is as yet unknown.

CDR1 is KGHSH and CDR2 is LQKENI in the germline V gene. CDR3 size: 14 residues. Trimming pared 6 bases from V and 6 bases from J, leaving 15 bases between. Libraries were prepared by immunoSEQ multiplex PCR; TCRdb keeps only in-frame clonotypes and omits some of them. The sample yields more than 13,000 clones, over 75% seen once. Sample: cells cultured in vitro, taken from a patient treated with pembrolizumab. The V and J genes are TRBV18 and TRBJ1-5; possibly TRBD1 for D (6 bases). The receptor's source is an adult with mismatch repair-deficient cancer. The CDR3 nucleotides are TGTGCCAGCTCCGCACAGGGTGGGGCTCAGCCCCAGCATTTT. Protein sequence: CASSAQGGAQPQHF.